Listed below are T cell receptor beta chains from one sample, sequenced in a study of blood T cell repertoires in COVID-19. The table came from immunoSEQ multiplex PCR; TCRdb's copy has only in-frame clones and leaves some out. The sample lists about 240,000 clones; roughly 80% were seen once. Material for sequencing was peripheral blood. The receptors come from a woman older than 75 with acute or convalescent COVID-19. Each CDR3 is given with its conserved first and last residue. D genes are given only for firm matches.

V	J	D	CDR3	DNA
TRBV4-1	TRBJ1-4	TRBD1	CASSPRTGGRGATNEKLFF	TGCGCCAGCAGCCCGAGGACAGGGGGAAGGGGAGCAACTAATGAAAAACTGTTTTTT
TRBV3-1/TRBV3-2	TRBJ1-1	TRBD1	CASSPGQGGPMNTEAFF	TGTGCCAGCAGCCCGGGACAGGGGGGGCCTATGAACACTGAAGCTTTCTTT
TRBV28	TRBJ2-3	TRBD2	CASSLLAGGRTRTDTQYF	TGTGCCAGCAGTTTACTAGCGGGGGGTCGGACCCGCACAGATACGCAGTATTTT
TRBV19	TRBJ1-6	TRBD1	CASSMPGTGGNSPLHF	TGTGCCAGTAGTATGCCGGGGACAGGGGGCAATTCACCCCTCCACTTT
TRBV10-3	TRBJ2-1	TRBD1	CAISFGTDDNEQFF	TGTGCCATCAGCTTCGGGACAGACGACAATGAGCAGTTCTTC
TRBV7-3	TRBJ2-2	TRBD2	CASSPSGGALTGELFF	TGTGCCAGCAGCCCTAGCGGGGGGGCTCTCACCGGGGAGCTGTTTTTT
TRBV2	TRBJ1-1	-	CASSGQMNTEAFF	TGTGCCAGCAGCGGACAGATGAACACTGAAGCTTTCTTT
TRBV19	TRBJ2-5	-	CASSIGGGGRETQYF	TGTGCCAGTAGTATAGGCGGAGGTGGGAGAGAGACCCAGTACTTC
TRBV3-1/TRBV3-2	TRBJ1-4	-	CASSQGQGGVTNEKLFF	TGTGCCAGCAGCCAAGGCCAAGGGGGGGTGACTAATGAAAAACTGTTTTTT
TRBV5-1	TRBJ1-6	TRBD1	CASSLRDRNNSPLHF	TGCGCCAGCAGCTTAAGGGACAGAAATAATTCACCCCTCCACTTT
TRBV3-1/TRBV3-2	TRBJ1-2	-	CASSHLGGGVSGYTF	TGTGCCAGCAGCCACCTTGGGGGAGGGGTCAGTGGCTACACCTTC
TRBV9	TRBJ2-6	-	CASSVIHTSSGANVLTF	TGTGCCAGCAGCGTAATCCACACAAGCTCTGGGGCCAACGTCCTGACTTTC
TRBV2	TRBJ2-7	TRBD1	CASSEREDRGREQYF	TGTGCCAGCAGTGAACGGGAGGACAGGGGGCGCGAGCAGTACTTC
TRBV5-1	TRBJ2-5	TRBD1	CASSPTGEETQYF	TGCGCCAGCAGCCCGACAGGGGAAGAGACCCAGTACTTC
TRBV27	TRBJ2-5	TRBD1	CASSLSVGQGGTFQETQYF	TGTGCCAGCAGTTTATCGGTCGGGCAAGGGGGCACTTTTCAAGAGACCCAGTACTTC
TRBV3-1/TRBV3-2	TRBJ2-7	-	CASSPSPTGRVYEQYF	TGTGCCAGCAGCCCGAGTCCGACAGGACGGGTGTACGAGCAGTACTTC
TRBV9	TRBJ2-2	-	CASSQGTDVNTGELFF	TGTGCCAGCAGCCAGGGTACGGACGTAAACACCGGGGAGCTGTTTTTT